What follows is one T cell receptor (beta chain) and its context. No cognate antigen has been identified for it. Libraries were made using the immunoSEQ multiplex PCR assay. A mixture of 60 forward primers for TCR Vbeta segments and 13 reverse primers for TCR Jbeta segments was used in the multiplex PCR. The CDR3 region of rearranged TCR beta genes was amplified from genomic DNA by a multiplex PCR assay. Amplified TCR beta libraries were sequenced as 87-base-pair reads on the Illumina HiSeq System. The authors' pipeline ran thus. Across the 670 or so repertoires, a later analysis counted 80 million or so unique TCR beta chains, roughly 11 million of which were shared by at least two donors. A nearest-neighbor algorithm error-corrected the raw reads and collapsed the reads into unique sequences, merging closely related sequences to remove PCR and sequencing errors. To assign V, D and J gene segments, CDR3 sequences were aligned to IMGT reference sequences. For a sequence to be retained, a match of at least six nucleotides was required to both a V gene segment and a J gene segment. Rearrangements were called productive when the CDR3 lacked stop codons and stayed in frame with V and J; all others were non-productive. CDR3 was defined according to IMGT convention as the region running from the second conserved V-encoded cysteine to the conserved J-encoded phenylalanine. The earlier analysis of approximately 590 of the donors excluded any sequence lacking an unambiguous match to a single V gene segment. An earlier analysis of a few hundred of the donors called V segments functional above 56.7% productive rearrangements and segregating when the between-donor standard deviation exceeded 5%. To diagnose cytomegalovirus status from the catalog of TCR beta chain sequences, a statistical classification framework was built. A later analysis assigned V and J genes by comparing TCR nucleotide sequences with IMGT/GENE-DB human TR gene sequences. The TCRdist pipeline was used in a later analysis to assign CDR3 sequences and most-parsimonious VDJ recombination scenarios. A later analysis defined each TCR beta chain by its CDR3 amino acid sequence plus V-gene family, and excluded reads lacking a unique V-gene family. To address suspected cross-contamination and a sequencing artifact, a later analysis removed a few hundred highly shared, low-generation-probability nucleotide sequences. For each public chain, a later analysis derived a clonal expansion index from normalized ranks of inferred template counts within each repertoire. A later analysis computed generation probabilities with a VDJ recombination model fitted to out-of-frame rearrangements, and checked the results against IGoR. Hypergeometric tests were used in a later analysis to score TCR-TCR, TCR-HLA and TCR-CMV co-occurrence, with a repertoire-size bias correction applied to the TCR pairs. To estimate false discovery rates, a later analysis permuted the HLA or CMV assignments 20 times. In a later analysis, co-occurring TCRs were grouped with DBSCAN, and TCRdist sequence similarity was added when clustering was performed within HLA-allele-positive subsets. For co-occurrence clustering, repertoires with fewer than 30,000 or more than 120,000 public chains were excluded, along with about five repertoires with anomalous nucleotide sharing. The table comes from immuneACCESS by way of TCRdb, which keeps in-frame sequences with V and J called. Part of the clones is missing from these tables; in studies checked, under half for an unresolved V gene and the rest for unknown reasons. That table gives V, J and clone size, and the DNA gave D and trimming. The sample has about 51,000 clones on record. Together, the top ten hold about 2.5% of the sample.

The cohort was made up of hundreds of healthy bone marrow donors. Cohort members were all nominally healthy when sampled, although unrecorded immune exposures were likely present. The donor was CMV seronegative and belonged to the group of 352 seronegative cohort members. A peripheral blood sample was collected from each donor, and TCR beta sequencing was performed on peripheral blood mononuclear cells. Genomic DNA was extracted from the blood cell samples with the Qiagen DNeasy Blood Extraction Kit. This entry is derived from a study of cytomegalovirus exposure and HLA in healthy donors (TCRdb year 2017). Regarding the complete study: An earlier analysis of a few hundred of the donors reported under 300 Gb of sequence data and 95 million to 120 million unique TCR beta sequences obtained from about 170 million T cells. An early release that covered 640 HLA-typed donors contained approximately 300 gigabases of sequencing data and some 87 million unique TCR sequences. The genetic ancestry cluster associated with self-reported Caucasian donors included around 76% of the roughly 410 genotyped donors. The study was designed to test whether signatures of past pathogen exposure could be identified by cataloging public T cell receptors. The study used immunosequencing to profile the T cell repertoires of approximately 650 subjects and linked those repertoires to cytomegalovirus serostatus. Along with the roughly 670-subject first cohort, a separate validation cohort of 120 different subjects was used. To predict cytomegalovirus infection status, the study combined high-throughput TCR immunosequencing, statistical association of individual TCRs with disease status, and machine learning. To study patterns of TCR occurrence, a later analysis re-analyzed previously published TCR beta repertoires from around 660 donors and added high-resolution HLA genotyping. In the later analysis, no new phenotypic data were used to find candidate immune exposures; instead, reliance was placed on TCR beta sequences and their occurrence across donors. An earlier analysis of 500 to 650 of the donors applied high-throughput TCR beta sequencing to assess whether each TCR beta V gene segment acted as functional or pseudogenic. Donor age, sex, ethnicity and CMV serostatus were collected together with the repertoire data. In a later genetic analysis, genome-wide SNP genotypes for about three fifths of the roughly 670 donors were used, and that subset was treated as a discovery cohort. All discovery cohort repertoires had been generated on a single sequencing platform. Class I and class II HLA loci were covered by the typing at four-digit resolution. Typing coverage varied by locus: 629-630 donors for A, B, C, DRB1 and DQB1; more than 500 for DQA1; over 600 for DPA1; approximately 470 for DPB1. Five DR-DQ haplotypes were handled as single units for association and clustering because linkage in the cohort was strong. Among roughly 400 genotyped donors of the cohort, an average of around 220,000 unique TCR beta nucleotide sequences was sequenced per donor, of which roughly 17% were non-productive.

Results the study describes overall, beyond this receptor: A later genetic analysis associated a missense DCLRE1C variant with V-gene and J-gene trimming of TCR beta chains, and an independent cohort replicated the association. A further reported finding was that TCR beta sequences accurately predicted the HLA-A and HLA-B alleles for most subjects in the first cohort. The authors suggested that the approach could potentially be extended to other disease states and immunological phenotypes. This cohort had only TCR beta chains sequenced, and the lack of alpha or paired-chain data limited which features could be detected. The earlier analysis of around 600 of the donors excluded 15 to 20 rarely observed V segments, including chromosome 9 orphons, because counts were too low. The study gave a list of about 160 TCR beta chains associated with cytomegalovirus. Compared with equally common non-associated chains, HLA-associated TCR beta chains in a later analysis were more clonally expanded and had lower generation probabilities. Three of the identified cytomegalovirus-associated TCR beta chains were confirmed in vitro to be specific for cytomegalovirus antigens. Broadly in line with IMGT annotations, most TCR beta V segments showed up in productive rearrangements about 90% or about 30% of the time in an earlier analysis of 450 to 750 of the donors. Assigning TCR associations to individual alleles was difficult when HLA alleles, especially DR and DQ, strongly co-occurred. The classifier was reported to diagnose cytomegalovirus status with high specificity and sensitivity in both the original cohort and the validation cohort. According to a later analysis, TCR association rates differed among HLA loci, with DRB1 alleles showing the most associated TCRs and HLA-C alleles showing the fewest. Some IMGT-functional V segments, including TRBV6-2 and TRBV6-3, could not be distinguished by the 87-base-pair reads and were therefore excluded. CMV serostatus was the only immune exposure information available for the cohort. Most TCR sequences were seen in very few donors, while some public TCRs were found in many individuals. The presence/absence analyses assumed that sequencing depth was roughly uniform across donors, and that assumption may not be true. According to a later analysis, parvovirus B19, influenza, CMV and Epstein-Barr virus appeared linked to several top co-occurrence clusters. In a later genetic analysis, fewer N-insertions in productive TCRs were reported among donors in an Asian-associated ancestry cluster than the roughly 670-donor mean. A group of highly shared sequence variants was considered likely to be a technical artifact of the sequencing pipeline. Most CMV-associated TCR beta chains appeared to be HLA-restricted in a later analysis, and the HLA associations seemed to be driven largely by CMV exposure. Correlated functional status among segregating V segments might reflect linkage disequilibrium, but an unknown experimental factor could not be ruled out. In a later analysis, around 17,000 TCR beta sequences were associated with specific HLA alleles at a false discovery rate of 0.05. HLA typing was unavailable for some donors at each locus, so association tests used only the typed subset.

CDR1 KGHSH and CDR2 LQKENI are derived from the germline V gene. Spanning cysteine to phenylalanine, the CDR3 consists of 15 amino acids. Kept here is only the CDR3 DNA, which spans 45 bases and is read in frame from base 1. V is cut by 0 bases and J by 10 bases, and the space between the germline ends is 18 bases. The origin of this receptor is a female donor in good health and CMV-seronegative. The chain joins TRBV18 to TRBJ1-2; the best D guess is TRBD1, with 5 bases matching. The specimen sequenced was PBMCs. The CDR3 region reads CASSPPSLPGKDYTF. The base sequence is TGTGCCAGCTCACCACCTTCTCTTCCAGGGAAGGACTACACCTTC.